This is a list of T cell receptor beta chains from one sample in a study of blood T cell repertoires in COVID-19. Clones were sequenced by immunoSEQ multiplex PCR, and TCRdb holds only the in-frame ones, with some missing. The data hold roughly 220,000 clones, with about 86% observed a single time. What was sequenced was PBMCs or T cells enriched from blood (not recorded which). Every receptor here comes from a woman between 40 and 55 years old with acute COVID-19. The CDR3 runs from the conserved cysteine through the conserved F or W. Each record gives: CDR3 DNA, CDR3 protein, V gene, clone size, D gene, J gene. The D gene is left open where the match is weak. For some rows the clone size is stated as once, few or many, or as a class when expanded; others skip it.

TGTGCCACCAGTGACCCCTTTCCAGCGGGAGGCCTCACAGATACGCAGTATTTT	CATSDPFPAGGLTDTQYF	TRBV24-1	.	TRBD2	TRBJ2-3
TGTGCCACCAGTGATTGGACAGGGCAGAGAATAAACGGCGGGGAGCTGTTTTTT	CATSDWTGQRINGGELFF	TRBV24-1	.	TRBD1	TRBJ2-2
TGTGCCACCAGCCCCCAAGGGGCTAACAATTCACCCCTCCACTTT	CATSPQGANNSPLHF	TRBV15	.	.	TRBJ1-6
TGCAGCGTTCGACAGGGCTTGGTAAACGAGCAGTACTTC	CSVRQGLVNEQYF	TRBV29-1	.	TRBD1	TRBJ2-7
TGTGCCACCCGGAAGGGGGCAACTAATGAAAAACTGTTTTTT	CATRKGATNEKLFF	TRBV28	.	.	TRBJ1-4
TGTGCCACCAGCAGAGATAGGGGGTCACCCCTCCACTTT	CATSRDRGSPLHF	TRBV15	.	.	TRBJ1-6
TGTGCCAGCAGTTCGTCTGGCACCGAGCAGTTCTTC	CASSSSGTEQFF	TRBV27	.	.	TRBJ2-1
TGTGCCAGCACCTCTAGTTACAATGAGCAGTTCTTC	CASTSSYNEQFF	TRBV9	.	.	TRBJ2-1
TGTGCCAGCAGTCTCCTGGACAGGGGCCACGAGCAGTACTTC	CASSLLDRGHEQYF	TRBV2	.	TRBD1	TRBJ2-7
TGTGCCAGCAGCTTTTGGACTAGTGGGGAGTTAGATACGCAGTATTTT	CASSFWTSGELDTQYF	TRBV12-1	.	.	TRBJ2-3
TGTGCCAGCAGGAAAGAGGGACAGGTAGGAACCTACAATGAGCAGTTCTTC	CASRKEGQVGTYNEQFF	TRBV2	.	TRBD1	TRBJ2-1
TGTGCCAGCAGTTACCCCTCTCTTAGCGCGGGAAGCACAGATACGCAGTATTTT	CASSYPSLSAGSTDTQYF	TRBV6-2/TRBV6-3	.	.	TRBJ2-3
TGTGCCAGCAGCCAAGGGCCCCTCTACACCGGGGAGCTGTTTTTT	CASSQGPLYTGELFF	TRBV3-1/TRBV3-2	.	.	TRBJ2-2
TGTGCCAGCAGCTTACGTGGGACAAATGTTTGGGTTTCTGGAAACACCATATATTTT	CASSLRGTNVWVSGNTIYF	TRBV7-2	.	.	TRBJ1-3
TGTGCCAGCAGTGGGACAGGGCTCATTACCGGGGAGCTGTTTTTT	CASSGTGLITGELFF	TRBV2	.	TRBD1	TRBJ2-2
TGTGCCAGCACCCTGGACGCAGGGGGCTCGAGCTCTGGGGCCAACGTCCTGACTTTC	CASTLDAGGSSSGANVLTF	TRBV19	.	TRBD1	TRBJ2-6
TGCGCCAGCAGCTTGGCACCCCTAACAGGGGCTCAGCCCCAGCATTTT	CASSLAPLTGAQPQHF	TRBV5-1	.	TRBD1	TRBJ1-5
TGTGCCAGCAGTTTAAGCAGGGCGCTTTGGGATGAGCAGTTCTTC	CASSLSRALWDEQFF	TRBV28	.	.	TRBJ2-1
TGTGCCAGCAGCTTAGAACAGAACACCGGGGAGCTGTTTTTT	CASSLEQNTGELFF	TRBV7-9	.	.	TRBJ2-2
TGTGCCAGCTCCCCAACGGGGGGGCGAAGCAATCAGCCCCAGCATTTT	CASSPTGGRSNQPQHF	TRBV18	.	.	TRBJ1-5
TGTGCCAGCAGTGATTGGGAGGACAATGAGCAGTTCTTC	CASSDWEDNEQFF	TRBV2	.	.	TRBJ2-1
TGTGCCAGCAGCTCCGCCGGGACTTACTCATACAATGAGCAGTTCTTC	CASSSAGTYSYNEQFF	TRBV7-2	.	.	TRBJ2-1
TGTGCCAGCAGAGAGATTAGCGTACCCTACGAGCAGTACTTC	CASREISVPYEQYF	TRBV2	.	.	TRBJ2-7
TGTGCCATCAGTGAGCTTAGCGGCAATGAGCAGTTCTTC	CAISELSGNEQFF	TRBV10-3	.	.	TRBJ2-1
TGTGCCACCAGCTTCGGGACAGGGAACTACGAGCAGTACTTC	CATSFGTGNYEQYF	TRBV15	.	TRBD1	TRBJ2-7
TGCGCCAGCAGCGGCCTAGCGGGGAAAACCTACGAGCAGTACTTC	CASSGLAGKTYEQYF	TRBV5-1	few	TRBD2	TRBJ2-7
TGTGCCAGCAGTCGGTCTTCCTACGACGAGCAGTACTTC	CASSRSSYDEQYF	TRBV27	.	.	TRBJ2-7
TGTGCCAGCAGACAAAACCTAGCGGGACCCTACAATGAGCAGTTCTTC	CASRQNLAGPYNEQFF	TRBV7-2	.	TRBD2	TRBJ2-1
TGTGCCAGCAGTTACCGGGGAGTCATGAACACTGAAGCTTTCTTT	CASSYRGVMNTEAFF	TRBV6-5	.	.	TRBJ1-1
TGTGCCACCAGCAGGGACAGGGGAAGGGAGCAGCCCCAGCATTTT	CATSRDRGREQPQHF	TRBV15	.	TRBD1	TRBJ1-5
TGTGCCAGCAGCACAGGGGCCAGTACGCCCCAGCATTTT	CASSTGASTPQHF	TRBV7-2	.	TRBD1	TRBJ1-5
TGCGCCAGCAGCATCGGACGGGGTGTTTTTCGTACAGAGACCCAGTACTTC	CASSIGRGVFRTETQYF	TRBV5-1	.	.	TRBJ2-5
TGCGCCAGCAGCTGGGAGGGACACCGGGGAGGAGAGACCCAGTACTTC	CASSWEGHRGGETQYF	TRBV5-1	.	.	TRBJ2-5
TGTGCCAGTAGTATAAGCATCCTCTCACCCCTCCACTTT	CASSISILSPLHF	TRBV19	few	.	TRBJ1-6
TGTGCCAGCAGGCGTCAATATTCTGACACCGGGGAGCTGTTTTTT	CASRRQYSDTGELFF	TRBV27	.	.	TRBJ2-2
TGTGCCAGCAGTTACTCGAAAGGGGCCGGCAATCAGCCCCAGCATTTT	CASSYSKGAGNQPQHF	TRBV6-5	.	.	TRBJ1-5
TGTGCCAGCAGCCAAGATGCGGGCCCTCCATTCTATGGCTACACCTTC	CASSQDAGPPFYGYTF	TRBV14	.	.	TRBJ1-2
TGCGCCAGCAGCTTCCCCGACAGGGTGGAGACCCAGTACTTC	CASSFPDRVETQYF	TRBV5-1	.	TRBD1	TRBJ2-5
TGTGCCAGCAGCAACCTAGCGGGAGTTGAGACCCAGTACTTC	CASSNLAGVETQYF	TRBV7-9	.	TRBD2	TRBJ2-5
TGTGCCAGCAGCGCGGACAGGGCTCACGAGCAGTACTTC	CASSADRAHEQYF	TRBV11-2	.	TRBD1	TRBJ2-7
TGTGCCAGCAGCGAGGGACTTAAAGAAGAGTACTTC	CASSEGLKEEYF	TRBV7-9	.	.	TRBJ2-7
TGTGCCACAGTTCTAAGCGGGCCAGAGACCCAGTACTTC	CATVLSGPETQYF	TRBV28	few	.	TRBJ2-5
TGCGCCAGCAGCCCCCTTCCCTCAGAGACCCAGTACTTC	CASSPLPSETQYF	TRBV5-1	.	.	TRBJ2-5
TGTGCCAGCAGTGAGGACAGGGCTTCCTATGGCTACACCTTC	CASSEDRASYGYTF	TRBV2	.	TRBD1	TRBJ1-2
TGTGCCAGTAGTATAGGCGGGACTAGCGGGAGGCCCATCCAAGAGACCCAGTACTTC	CASSIGGTSGRPIQETQYF	TRBV19	.	TRBD2	TRBJ2-5
TGTGCCAGCAGTCCCATGTGGGAGATTATGAACACTGAAGCTTTCTTT	CASSPMWEIMNTEAFF	TRBV25-1	.	.	TRBJ1-1
TGTGCCAGCAGCCTGGAGGGGGCCTCTGAAGCTTTCTTT	CASSLEGASEAFF	TRBV9	.	TRBD1	TRBJ1-1
TGTGCCAGCAGTTTCGGGGGCACTGAAGCTTTCTTT	CASSFGGTEAFF	TRBV12-3/TRBV12-4	.	.	TRBJ1-1
TGTGCCAGTAGTATGTCTAGCGGGAGGAACGAGCAGTACTTC	CASSMSSGRNEQYF	TRBV19	.	TRBD2	TRBJ2-7
TGTGCCAGCAGCTTAGCCTATGAGCAGTTCTTC	CASSLAYEQFF	TRBV7-9	.	.	TRBJ2-1
TGTGCCACCACAGGGGAACTAAAGCTCCCAGATACGCAGTATTTT	CATTGELKLPDTQYF	TRBV5-4	.	TRBD1	TRBJ2-3
TGTGCCAGCATCCCCACGACAGGAGGCTTTGGACCCCTCCACTTT	CASIPTTGGFGPLHF	TRBV28	few	.	TRBJ1-6
TGTGCCAGTAGTAAGACAGGGGCTCAGGAGACCCAGTACTTC	CASSKTGAQETQYF	TRBV19	.	TRBD1	TRBJ2-5
TGTGCCAGCAGCCCCCAGGGAGATACGCAGTATTTT	CASSPQGDTQYF	TRBV11-2	.	.	TRBJ2-3
TGTGCCAGCTCACCACAGCTGAACACTGAAGCTTTCTTT	CASSPQLNTEAFF	TRBV18	once	.	TRBJ1-1